Below are 5 T cell receptor beta chains sequenced from a single sample in a study of T cell responses to AZD1222 COVID-19 vaccine. Libraries were prepared by immunoSEQ multiplex PCR; TCRdb keeps only in-frame clonotypes and omits some of them. Of about 150,000 clones in the sample, around 90% were seen once. Sample: peripheral blood, taken on day 0 of AZD1222 vaccination. Source of these receptors: an adult in good health.

A single count supports this clone. The V call is TRBV10-3, the J call TRBJ2-1; D not resolved. The CDR3 has 15 amino acids. Germline CDR1 and CDR2: ENHRY and SYGVKD. Trimming removed 3 bases from V and 3 bases from J, with 12 bases in between. The CDR3 protein is CAISDSSHNYNEQFF. In DNA, the CDR3 is TGTGCCATCAGTGATTCCTCCCACAACTACAATGAGCAGTTCTTC.

For the CDR3, the DNA is TGTGCCAGCAGCGTAGCGGGTAGCGGGGGGGCTGAGACCCAGTACTTC. It encodes CASSVAGSGGAETQYF. J is TRBJ2-5 and V is TRBV9, with 11 bases identical to TRBD2. The V and J ends lost 0 bases and 5 bases, in that order; junction bases with no gene match: 6. There are 16 residues in the CDR3. Germline V gene sequence: CDR1 SGDLS, CDR2 YYNGEE.

The genes are TRBV30 and TRBJ2-3; perhaps TRBD2 as D (7 bases). The V end was cut by 0 bases, the J end by 5 bases, with 12 bases between. This CDR3 is built from 14 residues. Germline V CDR1 and CDR2: GTSNPN, SVGIG (reference sequence). In nucleotides, the CDR3 is TGTGCCTGGAGTGTGCGGGGGCGAGGAGATACGCAGTATTTT. Residues: CAWSVRGRGDTQYF.

Comments on this clone: Other DNA sequences in this sample translate to the same CDR3. The gene calls are TRBV5-1 and TRBJ1-5; D gene unclear. Between the trimmed V and J ends, which lost 2 bases and 0 bases, there was a span of 9 bases. Germline assignment: CDR1 SGHRS and CDR2 YFSETQ. CDR3 size: 15 residues. For the CDR3, the DNA is TGCGCCAGCAGCTTAGGAGGAAATAGCAATCAGCCCCAGCATTTT. Translating it yields CASSLGGNSNQPQHF. The full variable domain, its missing parts supplied by reference TRBV5-1 and TRBJ1-5, is KAGVTQTPRYLIKTRGQQVTLSCSPISGHRSVSWYQQTPGQGLQFLFEYFSETQRNKGNFPGRFSGRQFSNSRSEMNVSTLELGDSALYLCASSLGGNSNQPQHFGDGTRLSIL.

This chain joins TRBV27 and TRBJ1-1; possibly TRBD1 for D (6 bases). The CDR3 covers 15 residues. V lost 3 bases, J lost 5 bases, and 16 bases lay in between. Germline lookup yields CDR1 MNHEY and CDR2 SMNVEV (reference sequence). CDR3 DNA sequence: TGTGCCAGCAGTTTTGGGACATCTGGGGGGACTGAAGCTTTCTTT. Amino acid sequence: CASSFGTSGGTEAFF.